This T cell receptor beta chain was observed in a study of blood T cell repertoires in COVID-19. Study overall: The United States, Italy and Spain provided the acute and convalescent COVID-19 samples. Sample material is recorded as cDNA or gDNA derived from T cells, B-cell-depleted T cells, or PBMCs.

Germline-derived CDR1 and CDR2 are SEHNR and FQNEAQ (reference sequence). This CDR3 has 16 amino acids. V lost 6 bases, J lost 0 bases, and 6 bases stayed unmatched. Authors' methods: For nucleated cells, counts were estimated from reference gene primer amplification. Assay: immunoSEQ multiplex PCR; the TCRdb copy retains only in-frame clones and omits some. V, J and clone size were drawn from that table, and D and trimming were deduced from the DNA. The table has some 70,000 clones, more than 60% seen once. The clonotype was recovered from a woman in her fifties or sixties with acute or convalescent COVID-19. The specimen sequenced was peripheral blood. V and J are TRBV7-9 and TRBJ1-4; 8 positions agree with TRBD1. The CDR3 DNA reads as TGTGCCAGCAGTACCGGGACAGGTGCAACTAATGAAAAACTGTTTTTT. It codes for CASSTGTGATNEKLFF.